This T cell receptor (beta chain) was recorded in a study of shared clonotypes between healthy human individuals. Study as a whole: CD8 memory received one plate per donor, CD8 naive two, CD4 memory three and CD4 naive three.

About 200 ng DNA, approximately 31,000 T cell genomes, went into each sorted-subset replicate PCR. Method: immunoSEQ multiplex PCR; TCRdb's copy keeps in-frame clones and lacks some. This table holds about 300,000 clones, approximately 79% found once. Healthy and HIV-negative, the adult donors had no recent acute infections or vaccinations. Study-wide results and caveats: Tissue TCR repertoires likely differ from these blood-only repertoires.

About this clone itself: Antigen specificity is unknown.

The clonotype originates from a man aged 30 to 39 in good health. The source material was memory CD4+ T cells sorted from blood. Stated subset: CD45RA-negative fraction.

The CDR3 bases are TGTGCCACCACCTCGGGCGGGACTACATCCTACGAGCAGTACTTC. It is translated as CATTSGGTTSYEQYF. The chain joins TRBV10-3 to TRBJ2-7; TRBD2 matches at 7 bases. The CDR3 is 15 residues long. Germline V gene lookup returns CDR1 ENHRY and CDR2 SYGVKD. V gave up 10 bases and J gave up 1 base; unmatched junction bases: 13.